The T cell receptor (beta chain) described here comes from a study of T cell changes during pregnancy in multiple sclerosis. The CDR3 loop spans 11 amino acids. V was trimmed by 4 bases and J by 5 bases, leaving 6 bases between them. Per the germline V gene, CDR1 is SNHLY and CDR2 is FYNNEI. Clones were sequenced by immunoSEQ multiplex PCR, and TCRdb holds only the in-frame ones, with some missing. The table has fewer than 110,000 clones, about nine tenths seen once. The chain recombines TRBV2 with TRBJ2-7; possible D gene TRBD2, 5 bases. The specimen was peripheral blood, collected in the second trimester of pregnancy. This TCR came from a female donor with multiple sclerosis, enrolled in a pregnancy study. The CDR3 DNA reads as TGTGCCAGCAGTGTGAGGGACGAGCAGTACTTC. Translation: CASSVRDEQYF.